This entry is about one TCR beta chain. Its antigen is undetermined. Method: immunoSEQ multiplex PCR; TCRdb's copy keeps in-frame clones and lacks some. The profile covers under 150,000 clones, with around 87% appearing a single time and roughly 3.5% taken by the ten largest. This sample is drawn from a study of T cell responses to AZD1222 COVID-19 vaccine. The CDR3 has 12 amino acids. Trimming cost V 9 bases and J 8 bases, with 13 bases left between them. Germline V gene data show CDR1 as LNHDA and CDR2 as SQIVND (reference sequence). Points from the study as a whole: Reports indicate that nearly half of spike-specific TCRs are directed at unmutated variant regions.

The TCR was taken from an adult in good health. The J gene is TRBJ1-4, the V gene TRBV19; a weak D match, TRBD1 (6 bases). The input for sequencing was peripheral blood, taken on day 0 of AZD1222 vaccination. This chain's CDR3 is CASNRAGEKLFF. The CDR3 nucleotides are TGTGCCAGCAACAGGGCTGGAGAAAAACTGTTTTTT. Looking up the rest from reference TRBV19 and TRBJ1-4 gives the full variable domain: DGGITQSPKYLFRKEGQNVTLSCEQNLNHDAMYWYRQDPGQGLRLIYYSQIVNDFQKGDIAEGYSVSREKKESFPLTVTSAQKNPTAFYLCASNRAGEKLFFGSGTQLSVL.